These 24 T cell receptor beta chains were sequenced from one sample in a study of T cells in Graves' hyperthyroidism and ophthalmopathy. Authors of the study amplified TCR beta CDR3 regions from RNA transcripts. RT-PCR in the first round (using the HTBI primer set) targeted the TCR CDR3. TCRdb recomputed calls from the multiplex PCR reads with MiXCR, one row per CDR3 protein. The sample shows 200,000 to 250,000 distinct CDR3 sequences, about 16% of them seen only once. The sample was blood. The receptors here all came from a man aged 35 to 55 with Graves' hyperthyroidism.

In its sample, this clonotype was seen a few times. V is TRBV4-2 and J is TRBJ1-2; D gene ambiguous. The CDR3 sequence is 15 residues long. CDR1 and CDR2 from the germline V gene are LGHNA and YNFKEQ. The V gene lost 0 bases and the J gene lost 6 bases, with 14 bases spanning the gap. The CDR3 spells CASSQDLQRAHGYTF. The CDR3 nucleotides are TGTGCCAGCAGCCAAGATCTCCAGAGGGCCCATGGCTACACCTTC.

The CDR3, as DNA: TGTGCCAGTAGTATAGGAGATACGCAGTATTTT. It encodes CASSIGDTQYF. The chain joins TRBV19 to TRBJ2-3, with D unresolved. The CDR3 has 11 residues. The V gene's germline CDR1 is LNHDA and CDR2 SQIVND (reference sequence). V was pared by 1 base and J by 5 bases, with 1 base between.

This clonotype was counted a few times. V and J are TRBV7-2 and TRBJ2-7, with D unresolved. The CDR3 extends over 14 amino acids. From germline, CDR1 is SGHTA and CDR2 FQGNSA. The germline V and J ends were trimmed by 3 bases and 2 bases, with 11 bases remaining between them. The CDR3 DNA reads TGTGCCAGCAGCTTCTCCCCGTACACCTACGAGCAGTACTTC. It is translated as CASSFSPYTYEQYF.

This clonotype was counted a few times. This chain joins TRBV5-1 and TRBJ2-3; TRBD2 matches at 10 bases. Germline CDR1 reads SGHRS; CDR2 reads YFSETQ. V lost 4 bases and J lost 4; bases outside the gene matches: 12. This CDR3 spans 17 amino acids. The chain's CDR3 is CASSLYYSAGGSDTQYF. In DNA, the CDR3 is TGCGCCAGCAGCCTATATTATTCAGCGGGGGGGTCAGATACGCAGTATTTT.

This clonotype was seen ten or more times. This chain uses TRBV7-9 with TRBJ1-3, with 11 bases that match TRBD1. With V trimmed by 5 bases and J by 2 bases, 5 bases remained unmatched. There are 16 residues in the CDR3. Looked up from germline, CDR1 is SEHNR and CDR2 is FQNEAQ (reference sequence). The CDR3 protein is CASSPRTGGTGNTIYF. In DNA, the CDR3 is TGTGCCAGCAGCCCCCGGACAGGGGGCACTGGAAACACCATATATTTT.

This clonotype came up many times. Compared with germline, one end of the junction differs, possibly owing to a read error. The chain combines TRBV7-7 with TRBJ2-5; 8 bases fit TRBD2. Per the germline V gene, CDR1 is SSHAT and CDR2 is FNYEAQ (reference sequence). The CDR3 sequence is 15 residues long. The CDR3 coding sequence is TGTGCTAGCAGCTTAGCGGGGCTGGGGCAAGAGACCCAGTACTTC. Translated: CASSLAGLGQETQYF. Based on the CDR3 plus reference TRBV7-7 and TRBJ2-5, the full variable domain is GAGVSQSPRYKVTKRGQDVTLRCDPISSHATLYWYQQALGQGPEFLTYFNYEAQPDKSGLPSDRFSAERPEGSISTLTIQRTEQRDSAMYRCASSLAGLGQETQYFGPGTRLLVL.

This clonotype was found many times. V gene TRBV3-1 combines with J gene TRBJ2-3; tentatively, D is TRBD2 (6 bases). Trimming removed 4 bases at V and 1 base at J, with 15 bases between. The CDR3 sequence is 16 residues long. Germline CDR1 is LGHDT and CDR2 is YNNKEL (reference sequence). The CDR3 spells CASSPGTHERTDTQYF. CDR3 coding DNA: TGTGCCAGCAGCCCCGGGACTCACGAACGCACAGATACGCAGTATTTT.

The table lists this clonotype with many counts. The V and J genes are TRBV2 and TRBJ1-1; D is possibly TRBD1 (6 bases). This CDR3 region has 14 residues. V was trimmed by 2 bases and J by 3 bases, leaving 10 bases between them. Germline V gene lookup returns CDR1 SNHLY and CDR2 FYNNEI. Written as DNA, the CDR3 is TGTGCCAGCAGTGAAACGCGACAGGACACTGAAGCTTTCTTT. It is translated as CASSETRQDTEAFF.

This clonotype was recorded many times. This chain uses TRBV5-1 with TRBJ2-3; perhaps D is TRBD1 or TRBD2 (7 bases each). The CDR3 has 16 residues. V lost 3 bases to trimming and J lost 3 bases, with 17 bases between them. CDR1 is SGHRS and CDR2 is YFSETQ in the germline V gene. For the CDR3, the DNA is TGCGCCAGCAGCTATCGCCGACAGGGAGGGACAGATACGCAGTATTTT. This codes for CASSYRRQGGTDTQYF.

The gene calls are TRBV7-2 and TRBJ2-5; 7 nucleotides align to TRBD2. J gave up 0 bases and V 3 bases, and 16 bases lay outside the gene matches. CDR3 length: 19 residues. CDR1 and CDR2 (germline): SGHTA, FQGNSA. In nucleotides, the CDR3 is TGTGCCAGCAGCTTTGGTGGGGCTAGCGGCGGGCCTGACCAAGAGACCCAGTACTTC. Its protein product is CASSFGGASGGPDQETQYF.

This chain connects TRBV7-9 to TRBJ2-4; D uncertain. The germline V and J ends were trimmed by 6 bases and 1 base, with 22 bases remaining between them. Germline V gene data show CDR1 as SEHNR and CDR2 as FQNEAQ (reference sequence). The CDR3 covers 18 residues. The CDR3 DNA follows: TGTGCCAGCAGTCCTACCTCCTCCCGTTACTACGCCAAAAACATTCAGTACTTC. Translating gives CASSPTSSRYYAKNIQYF.

Note on this clonotype: A much larger clone is a single base away; this may be a read error. The CDR3 spells CASSLGQHTEAFF. The CDR3 DNA sequence: TGTGCCAGCAGCTTAGGACAGCACACTGAAGCTTTCTTT. The V gene is TRBV7-2, the J gene TRBJ1-1; maybe TRBD1 (5 bases). CDR3 size: 13 residues. Germline CDR1 is SGHTA and CDR2 is FQGNSA. The V and J ends lost 1 base and 3 bases respectively, with 6 bases between them.

This clonotype was seen ten or more times. The J gene is TRBJ2-7, the V gene TRBV28, with 8 positions matching TRBD1. Germline lookup yields CDR1 MDHEN and CDR2 SYDVKM. The CDR3 runs to 14 residues. Germline trimming cut 6 bases from V and 0 bases from J; bases unmatched to any gene: 4. Here the CDR3 reads CASRPTGDSYEQYF. CDR3 DNA sequence: TGTGCCAGCAGGCCGACAGGGGACTCCTACGAGCAGTACTTC.

The V and J genes are TRBV27 and TRBJ2-7; 9 bases line up with TRBD2. J lost 8 bases, V lost 2 bases, and 7 bases had no gene match. The CDR3 runs 14 residues. CDR1 and CDR2 (germline): MNHEY, SMNVEV (reference sequence). CDR3 sequence reads: CASSLRASGTKQYF. The CDR3 DNA reads as TGTGCCAGCAGTTTAAGGGCTAGCGGGACGAAGCAGTACTTC.

The sample holds many counts of this clonotype. The chain is built from TRBV7-6 and TRBJ2-1; D tentatively reads TRBD1 or TRBD2 (5 bases each). CDR3 length equals 14 residues. Germline assignment: CDR1 SGHVS and CDR2 FNYEAQ. V was clipped by 5 bases and J by 7 bases, with 15 bases between them. The CDR3 reads CASSTEFGANEQFF. In DNA, the CDR3 is TGTGCCAGCAGCACGGAGTTCGGGGCTAATGAGCAGTTCTTC.

In this sample, this clonotype turned up many times. The chain employs TRBV6-1 and TRBJ1-5; TRBD1 matches at 7 bases. This CDR3 spans 13 amino acids. CDR1 MNHNS and CDR2 SASEGT come from the germline V gene. The J segment lost 4 bases and the V segment lost 10 bases, leaving 7 bases of the junction unmatched. The DNA of the CDR3 is TGTGCCACCTTGGGACAGCAAAATCAGCCCCAGCATTTT. This sequence encodes CATLGQQNQPQHF.

The table lists this clonotype with many counts. V is TRBV20-1 and J is TRBJ1-2, with 9 nucleotides matching TRBD1. V lost 4 bases and J lost 2; bases outside the gene matches: 11. The CDR3 has 16 residues. Germline-derived CDR1 and CDR2 are DFQATT and SNEGSKA (reference sequence). The CDR3 loop is CSANPGQGKGNYGYTF. The DNA for the CDR3 is TGCAGTGCTAATCCGGGACAGGGAAAGGGAAACTATGGCTACACCTTC.

This clonotype was seen many times. J is TRBJ1-1 and V is TRBV7-6; D call uncertain. Trimming pared 3 bases from V and 8 bases from J, leaving 13 bases between. The germline CDR1 and CDR2 sequences are SGHVS and FNYEAQ. There are 13 residues in the CDR3. CDR3 nucleotides: TGTGCCAGCAGCTTCGGACCGGGAGGCGAAGCTTTCTTT. The encoded protein is CASSFGPGGEAFF.

CDR3 bases: TGCGCCAGCAGTGAGTGGGGTGGCAAAAACATTCAGTACTTC. It specifies CASSEWGGKNIQYF. The chain is built from TRBV10-2 and TRBJ2-4; D unclear. Trimming stripped 1 base from V and 3 bases from J, with 7 bases between. CDR1 and CDR2 (germline): WSHSY, SAAADI. The CDR3 spans 14 residues.

This clonotype was detected many times. In DNA, the CDR3 is TGTGCCAGCTCACTAACTGAAGGGTTAGATGGCTACACCTTC. Amino acid sequence: CASSLTEGLDGYTF. This chain joins TRBV18 and TRBJ1-2; D is uncertain. Germline-derived CDR1 and CDR2 are KGHSH and LQKENI. There are 14 residues in the CDR3. Trimming removed 4 bases at V and 6 bases at J, with 15 bases between.

This clonotype was counted ten times or more. The V call is TRBV6-2 or TRBV6-3, the J call TRBJ2-5, with TRBD2 identical over 10 bases. The J segment lost 5 bases and the V segment lost 7 bases, leaving 22 bases of the junction unmatched. The CDR3 loop spans 19 amino acids. Germline V lookup: CDR1 MNHEY, CDR2 SVGEGT. The CDR3 nucleotides are TGTGCCAGCACAACCACCAAGCGGGGGGGCCGGAGTGGGTCTGAGACCCAGTACTTC. Protein: CASTTTKRGGRSGSETQYF.

This clonotype was recorded at least ten times. J is TRBJ2-1 and V is TRBV2; no reliable D call. The V gene's germline CDR1 is SNHLY and CDR2 FYNNEI. The CDR3 contains 15 residues. Trimming took 3 bases from V and 0 from J, leaving 9 bases between them. CDR3 nucleotides: TGTGCCAGCAGTGATACGTCGGGCTCCTACAATGAGCAGTTCTTC. Encoded protein: CASSDTSGSYNEQFF. Complete variable domain (other parts from reference TRBV2 and TRBJ2-1): EPEVTQTPSHQVTQMGQEVILRCVPISNHLYFYWYRQILGQKVEFLVSFYNNEISEKSEIFDDQFSVERPDGSNFTLKIRSTKLEDSAMYFCASSDTSGSYNEQFFGPGTRLTVL.

This clonotype appeared a few times. The V call is TRBV6-1, the J call TRBJ2-5; 8 bases are shared with TRBD2. The germline V gene has CDR1 MNHNS and CDR2 SASEGT. The CDR3 spans 14 residues. V was pared by 6 bases and J by 4 bases, with 7 bases of the junction left unmatched. CDR3: CASSWGTRGETQYF. In nucleotides, the CDR3 is TGTGCCAGCAGCTGGGGGACTAGAGGAGAGACCCAGTACTTC.

The gene calls are TRBV5-6 and TRBJ2-5; D remains ambiguous. The CDR3 is 13 residues long. V shed 7 bases and J shed 0 bases, with 10 bases lying between them. Germline V CDR1 and CDR2: SGHDT, YYEEEE. CDR3 sequence (DNA): TGTGCCAGCGGCAAAGGAAACCAAGAGACCCAGTACTTC. Protein product: CASGKGNQETQYF.